This T cell receptor (beta chain) was captured by sequencing in a study of T-cell reconstitution after alpha-beta-depleted transplantation in children. The CDR3 loop spans 13 amino acids. CDR1 SQVTM and CDR2 ANQGSEA come from the germline V gene. V was cut by 4 bases and J by 2 bases, with 11 bases left in between. This clonotype was seen a handful of times. Library preparation (for TCRbeta) was performed with unique molecular identifiers. In TCRdb, the PCR reads were re-called with MiXCR into one record per CDR3 protein. The sample shows almost 400,000 distinct CDR3 sequences, 20% of them seen only once.

The rearrangement joins TRBV29-1 to TRBJ2-5; D perhaps matches TRBD2 (6 bases). The material was PBMCs from the stem cell graft donor, obtained from the stem cell graft. This sequence was found in a human donor who donated a stem cell graft to a child with acute myeloid leukemia. The CDR3 loop reads CSVAGAGQETQYF. The CDR3 region has the DNA TGCAGCGTTGCCGGGGCGGGACAAGAGACCCAGTACTTC.